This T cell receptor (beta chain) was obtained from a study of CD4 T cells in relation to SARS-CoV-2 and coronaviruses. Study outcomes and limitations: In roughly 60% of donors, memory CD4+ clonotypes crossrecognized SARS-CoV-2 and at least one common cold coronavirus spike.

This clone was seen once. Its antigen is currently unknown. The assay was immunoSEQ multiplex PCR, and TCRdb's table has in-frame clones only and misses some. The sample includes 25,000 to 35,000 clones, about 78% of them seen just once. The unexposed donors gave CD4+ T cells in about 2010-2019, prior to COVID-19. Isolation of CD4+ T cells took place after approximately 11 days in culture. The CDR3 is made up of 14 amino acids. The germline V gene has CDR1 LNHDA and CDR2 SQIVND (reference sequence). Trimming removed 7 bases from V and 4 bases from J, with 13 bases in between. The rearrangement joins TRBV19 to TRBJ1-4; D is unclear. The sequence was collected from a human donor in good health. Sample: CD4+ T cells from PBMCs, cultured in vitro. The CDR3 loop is CASTSRPVNEKLFF. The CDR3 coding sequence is TGTGCCAGTACCTCAAGACCCGTTAATGAAAAACTGTTTTTT. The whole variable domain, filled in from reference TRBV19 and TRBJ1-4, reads DGGITQSPKYLFRKEGQNVTLSCEQNLNHDAMYWYRQDPGQGLRLIYYSQIVNDFQKGDIAEGYSVSREKKESFPLTVTSAQKNPTAFYLCASTSRPVNEKLFFGSGTQLSVL.